These 30 T cell receptor beta chains were sequenced from one sample in a study of molecular identifiers for immune sequencing clone quantification. MiXCR was run by TCRdb on the PCR reads, yielding one entry per CDR3 protein. Here the sample spans about 640,000 distinct CDR3 sequences, 20% being singletons. The sample was naive CD8+ T cells from blood, with Jurkat cell RNA spiked in. Documented subset: FACS-sorted CD8+CD4-CCR7+CD45RA+ naive T cells. Receptor source: a human donor in good health. Some libraries in this study had Jurkat cell RNA spiked in.

Regarding this clonotype: A much larger clone is a single base away; this may be a read error. V is TRBV6-5 and J is TRBJ1-4, with unresolved D. The germline V gene has CDR1 MNHEY and CDR2 SVGAGI. CDR3 length: 13 residues. V was cut by 0 bases and J by 8 bases, with 7 bases left in between. Here the CDR3 DNA reads TGTGCCAGCAGTTACTCGCCAGACGAAAAACTGTTTTTT. This codes for CASSYSPDEKLFF.

This clonotype occurred many times. The chain joins TRBV10-3 to TRBJ2-7; 8 nucleotides agree with TRBD2. V lost 2 bases, J lost 3 bases, and 3 bases stayed unmatched. In germline, CDR1 is ENHRY, CDR2 SYGVKD. This CDR3 region has 14 residues. The CDR3 nucleotides are TGTGCCATCAGTGAGGCGGGGGGCGGCTACGAGCAGTACTTC. Protein product: CAISEAGGGYEQYF.

This clonotype was seen ten or more times. The chain combines TRBV20-1 with TRBJ2-3; TRBD2 might be the D (5 bases). Germline CDR1 is DFQATT and CDR2 is SNEGSKA (reference sequence). Trimming stripped 2 bases from V and 2 bases from J, with 11 bases between. The CDR3 loop spans 14 amino acids. CDR3 sequence reads: CSARTWTATDTQYF. CDR3 in DNA: TGCAGTGCTAGAACATGGACTGCCACAGATACGCAGTATTTT.

This clonotype was seen ten or more times. V usage is TRBV5-4 and J usage is TRBJ2-3, with 11 nucleotides matching TRBD1. V shed 4 bases, J shed 4 bases, and the junction held 8 bases outside the gene matches. This CDR3 contains 16 residues. Germline V gives CDR1 SGHNT, CDR2 YYREEE (reference sequence). The CDR3: CASSGGQGAHSDTQYF. The CDR3 bases are TGTGCCAGCAGCGGCGGACAGGGGGCGCATTCAGATACGCAGTATTTT.

With respect to this clonotype: This clone may be a read error of a much larger clone one base away. J is TRBJ2-3 and V is TRBV13; tentatively, D is TRBD1 or TRBD2 (5 bases each). The V gene's germline CDR1 is PRHDT and CDR2 FYEKMQ (reference sequence). V was shortened by 4 bases and J by 2 bases, with 13 bases between the two germline ends. The CDR3 consists of 15 residues. The CDR3 nucleotides read TGTGCCAGCAGCTCACAATTAGGGACCACAGATACGCAGTATTTT. This sequence encodes CASSSQLGTTDTQYF.

This clonotype was seen many times. The CDR3 sequence is CASSYGTGVFEQYF. DNA for the CDR3: TGTGCCAGCAGTTACGGGACAGGGGTTTTCGAGCAGTACTTC. V and J are TRBV6-2 or TRBV6-3 and TRBJ2-7; 10 positions match TRBD1. Trimming removed 2 bases from V and 6 bases from J; junction bases left unmatched: 4. The germline gives CDR1 MNHEY, CDR2 SVGEGT. The CDR3 is 14 amino acids.

In regard to this clonotype: A much more abundant neighbour one base away suggests this may be a read error. V is TRBV7-9 and J is TRBJ1-1; 7 nucleotides line up with TRBD1. This CDR3 has 15 amino acids. Germline CDR1 reads SEHNR; CDR2 reads FQNEAQ (reference sequence). CDR3 bases: TGTGCCCCTGGAATAAGACAGGGCATGAACACTGAAGCTCTCTTT. Translating it yields CAPGIRQGMNTEALF.

Ten or more counts support this clonotype. J is TRBJ1-2 and V is TRBV27; 7 bases align to TRBD1. The germline CDR1 and CDR2 sequences are MNHEY and SMNVEV (reference sequence). CDR3 size: 14 residues. V lost 5 bases and J lost 3; bases outside the gene matches: 6. The CDR3 spells CASSPGTADYGYTF. The CDR3 nucleotides are TGTGCCAGCAGTCCCGGGACAGCGGACTATGGCTACACCTTC.

This clonotype appeared many times. V is TRBV20-1 and J is TRBJ2-5, with TRBD2 identical over 7 bases. From germline, CDR1 is DFQATT and CDR2 SNEGSKA (reference sequence). The CDR3 totals 12 residues. After removal of 3 bases from V and 5 bases from J, the junction contained 3 bases not matched to a gene. The CDR3 coding sequence is TGCAGTGCTAGCGGGGAGGGTGAGACCCAGTACTTC. Its protein is CSASGEGETQYF.

In the case of this clonotype: One base away lies a much larger clone, so this may be a sequencing read error. The conserved final phenylalanine or tryptophan is absent from the CDR3, which likely points to a read error. The chain recombines TRBV29-1 with TRBJ2-7; D gene uncertain. This CDR3 is 12 amino acids long. Germline V gives CDR1 SQVTM, CDR2 ANQGSEA. Between the trimmed V and J ends, which lost 4 bases and 2 bases, there was a span of 9 bases. The CDR3 is CSVGVAPYEQYL. CDR3 nucleotides: TGCAGCGTTGGTGTAGCACCCTACGAGCAGTACCTC.

This clonotype showed up many times. The chain is built from TRBV7-9 and TRBJ1-1; D is unclear. This CDR3 is 13 amino acids long. Trimming removed 6 bases from V and 8 bases from J, with 16 bases in between. Germline lookup yields CDR1 SEHNR and CDR2 FQNEAQ (reference sequence). CDR3: CASSKITGLEAFF. The CDR3 DNA reads TGTGCCAGCAGTAAGATTACGGGGTTGGAAGCTTTCTTT. The variable domain in full, with the rest retrieved from reference TRBV7-9 and TRBJ1-1, is DTGVSQNPRHKITKRGQNVTFRCDPISEHNRLYWYRQTLGQGPEFLTYFQNEAQLEKSRLLSDRFSAERPKGSFSTLEIQRTEQGDSAMYLCASSKITGLEAFFGQGTRLTVV.

On this clonotype itself: A read error may be the cause here, since a much bigger clone is one base away. The chain uses TRBV28 and TRBJ2-5; TRBD2 aligns across 8 bases. The CDR3 covers 12 residues. The germline V gene encodes CDR1 MDHEN and CDR2 SYDVKM. The chain's CDR3 is CARSGGGETQYF. CDR3 bases: TGTGCCCGCAGCGGGGGAGGAGAGACCCAGTACTTC.

Concerning this clonotype itself: This may stem from a read error, because a much larger clone lies one nucleotide away. The V and J genes are TRBV7-2 and TRBJ2-2; D possibly corresponds to TRBD1 (5 bases). The CDR3 contains 13 residues. The germline CDR1 and CDR2 sequences are SGHTA and FQGNSA. CDR3 region: CANSPRVTGELFF. The CDR3 DNA sequence: TGTGCCAACAGCCCCAGGGTCACCGGGGAGCTGTTTTTT.

This clonotype was detected ten times or more. This chain links TRBV4-3 with TRBJ2-7, with D possibly being TRBD2 (5 bases). This CDR3 contains 16 residues. Germline V CDR1 and CDR2: LGHNA, YSLEER. Trimming removed 0 bases at V and 0 bases at J, with 12 bases between. CDR3 sequence (DNA): TGCGCCAGCAGCCAAGATGCGACGGGGAGCTCCTACGAGCAGTACTTC. Translating it yields CASSQDATGSSYEQYF.

This clonotype appeared many times. The rearrangement uses TRBV20-1 and TRBJ1-5; D call uncertain. Germline-derived CDR1 and CDR2 are DFQATT and SNEGSKA (reference sequence). Trimming removed 0 bases at V and 2 bases at J, with 11 bases between. The CDR3 is 15 residues long. As DNA, the CDR3 is TGCAGTGCTAGAGATCTGCAGGAGGGCAATCAGCCCCAGCATTTT. It specifies CSARDLQEGNQPQHF.

Ten or more counts support this clonotype. J is TRBJ2-1 and V is TRBV15, with D unclear. Trimming took 2 bases from V and 6 from J, leaving 17 bases between them. This CDR3 is built from 16 residues. Germline CDR1 LNHNV, CDR2 YYDKDF (reference sequence). The CDR3 DNA sequence: TGTGCCACCAGCAGAAGACCCCAAAGTTTGTCCAATGAGCAGTTCTTC. Amino acids: CATSRRPQSLSNEQFF.

Concerning this clonotype: A much larger clone lies a single base off, so this may be a read error. The chain carries TRBV5-1 and TRBJ2-2; maybe TRBD2 (6 bases). The germline V gene has CDR1 SGHRS and CDR2 YFSETQ. The CDR3 loop spans 13 amino acids. CDR3 bases: TGCGCCAGCAGCTTGGCCCCGGGCGGGGAGCTGGTTTTT. It codes for CASSLAPGGELVF.

This sequence joins TRBV12-3 or TRBV12-4 and TRBJ1-2, with 10 bases fitting TRBD1. Trimming took 5 bases from V and 3 from J; bases not matched to a gene: 6. The CDR3 is 15 residues long. The CDR3 bases are TGTGCCAGCAGTGCCTGGACAGGGGGGGACTATGGCTACACCTTC. Amino acid sequence: CASSAWTGGDYGYTF.

With regard to this clonotype: Given a much more abundant clone one base away, this may be a read error. V gene TRBV12-3 or TRBV12-4 combines with J gene TRBJ2-3; 8 bases agree with TRBD2. The CDR3 spans 16 residues. Unmatched junction bases numbered 12, after V lost 4 bases and J lost 6 bases. The CDR3 region has the DNA TGTGCCAGCAGTTCCCCCGGGGGGGCCTACGGGGATACGCAGTATTTT. This encodes CASSSPGGAYGDTQYF.

The chain uses TRBV6-6 and TRBJ2-5; the D gene is possibly TRBD1 (5 bases). V lost 2 bases to trimming and J lost 5 bases, with 9 bases between them. CDR1 MNHNY and CDR2 SVGAGI come from the germline V gene (reference sequence). This CDR3 is built from 13 residues. The CDR3 loop reads CASSYAGLETQYF. In DNA form, the CDR3 reads TGTGCCAGCAGTTACGCAGGGTTGGAGACCCAGTACTTC.

There are many counts of this clonotype. The V gene is TRBV2, the J gene TRBJ2-7; 8 bases agree with TRBD2. Germline V gene sequence: CDR1 SNHLY, CDR2 FYNNEI. Unmatched junction bases numbered 13, after V lost 11 bases and J lost 1 base. This CDR3 has 15 amino acids. The CDR3 sequence: CAQQFGASGSYEQYF. The CDR3, as DNA: TGTGCCCAGCAATTCGGAGCTAGCGGGTCCTACGAGCAGTACTTC.

The chain is built from TRBV5-1 and TRBJ2-1, with 16 bases identical to TRBD2. The germline V gene encodes CDR1 SGHRS and CDR2 YFSETQ. This CDR3 spans 15 amino acids. V was clipped by 5 bases and J by 13 bases; unmatched bases: 9. The CDR3 loop is CASSEEGLAGGRQFF. CDR3 nucleotides: TGCGCCAGCAGTGAGGAGGGACTAGCGGGGGGGCGACAGTTCTTC.

This clonotype has a count of ten or more. The V and J genes are TRBV6-5 and TRBJ1-5; TRBD1 agrees at 7 bases. The V and J ends lost 0 bases and 7 bases, in that order; junction bases with no gene match: 3. The germline gives CDR1 MNHEY, CDR2 SVGAGI. The CDR3 runs 14 residues. The CDR3 loop reads CASSYSAGGQPQHF. Written as DNA, the CDR3 is TGTGCCAGCAGTTACTCGGCAGGGGGACAGCCCCAGCATTTT.

This clonotype has a count of ten or more. The CDR3 nucleotides read TGTGCCAGCAGCTTAACAAACTATAATTCACCCCTCCACTTT. This encodes CASSLTNYNSPLHF. V is TRBV7-9 and J is TRBJ1-6; no definite D call. The CDR3 spans 14 residues. CDR1 and CDR2 from the germline V gene are SEHNR and FQNEAQ (reference sequence). V lost 2 bases and J 3 bases, leaving 5 bases between the germline ends.

This clonotype came up many times. The V gene is TRBV11-2, the J gene TRBJ2-3; unclear D gene. Germline loops: CDR1 SGHAT, CDR2 FQNNGV. The CDR3 is 14 residues long. Trimming removed 1 base from V and 7 bases from J, with 12 bases in between. CDR3 loop: CASSLGPYSHTQYF. The CDR3 DNA reads as TGTGCCAGCAGCTTAGGCCCATATTCACATACGCAGTATTTT. Using reference TRBV11-2 and TRBJ2-3 for the parts outside the CDR3, the full variable domain is EAGVAQSPRYKIIEKRQSVAFWCNPISGHATLYWYQQILGQGPKLLIQFQNNGVVDDSQLPKDRFSAERLKGVDSTLKIQPAKLEDSAVYLCASSLGPYSHTQYFGPGTRLTVL.

As to this clonotype: It may be a read error: a sequence one base away is much more abundant. V gene TRBV20-1 combines with J gene TRBJ1-4; 7 nucleotides line up with TRBD1. Germline assignment: CDR1 DFQATT and CDR2 SNEGSKA (reference sequence). This CDR3 contains 15 residues. The CDR3 spells CSARDLAGGEEKLLF. The CDR3 nucleotides are TGCAGTGCTAGAGATCTAGCAGGGGGTGAGGAAAAACTGCTTTTT.

V gene TRBV9 combines with J gene TRBJ2-5; D ambiguous. Trimming cost V 0 bases and J 11 bases, with 11 bases left between them. Germline assignment: CDR1 SGDLS and CDR2 YYNGEE. The CDR3 runs 12 residues. In DNA, the CDR3 is TGTGCCAGCAGCGTAGGCCAGAGCGCTCAGTACTTC. This sequence encodes CASSVGQSAQYF. Looking up the rest from reference TRBV9 and TRBJ2-5 gives the full variable domain: DSGVTQTPKHLITATGQRVTLRCSPRSGDLSVYWYQQSLDQGLQFLIQYYNGEERAKGNILERFSAQQFPDLHSELNLSSLELGDSALYFCASSVGQSAQYFGPGTRLLVL.

For this clonotype: Since a much larger clone is just one base distant, this may be a read error. The final CDR3 position lacks the conserved phenylalanine or tryptophan, pointing to a likely read error. The V and J genes are TRBV24-1 and TRBJ2-1, with TRBD1 matching over 7 bases. The V and J ends lost 4 bases and 5 bases, in that order; junction bases with no gene match: 7. The CDR3 has 15 amino acids. Germline V gene data show CDR1 as KGHDR and CDR2 as SFDVKD. CDR3 in amino acids: CATSDNLQGNNEQFL. CDR3 nucleotides: TGTGCCACCAGTGACAACCTACAGGGGAACAATGAGCAGTTCCTC.

The table lists this clonotype with many counts. The CDR3 here is CSARDLLAGVWEQYF. The CDR3 bases are TGCAGTGCTAGAGATTTACTAGCGGGAGTCTGGGAGCAGTACTTC. The chain links TRBV20-1 to TRBJ2-7; 11 bases line up with TRBD2. V was clipped by 0 bases and J by 7 bases; unmatched bases: 8. There are 15 residues in the CDR3. Per germline, CDR1 DFQATT and CDR2 SNEGSKA (reference sequence).

This clonotype was counted a few times. This chain joins TRBV6-2 or TRBV6-3 and TRBJ2-1, with TRBD2 matching 13 bases. Germline trimming cut 11 bases from V and 6 bases from J; bases unmatched to any gene: 4. CDR3 length equals 13 residues. Germline V gene lookup returns CDR1 MNHEY and CDR2 SVGEGT. CDR3 in amino acids: CAGTSGGVNEQFF. The CDR3, as DNA: TGTGCCGGAACTAGCGGGGGGGTCAATGAGCAGTTCTTC.